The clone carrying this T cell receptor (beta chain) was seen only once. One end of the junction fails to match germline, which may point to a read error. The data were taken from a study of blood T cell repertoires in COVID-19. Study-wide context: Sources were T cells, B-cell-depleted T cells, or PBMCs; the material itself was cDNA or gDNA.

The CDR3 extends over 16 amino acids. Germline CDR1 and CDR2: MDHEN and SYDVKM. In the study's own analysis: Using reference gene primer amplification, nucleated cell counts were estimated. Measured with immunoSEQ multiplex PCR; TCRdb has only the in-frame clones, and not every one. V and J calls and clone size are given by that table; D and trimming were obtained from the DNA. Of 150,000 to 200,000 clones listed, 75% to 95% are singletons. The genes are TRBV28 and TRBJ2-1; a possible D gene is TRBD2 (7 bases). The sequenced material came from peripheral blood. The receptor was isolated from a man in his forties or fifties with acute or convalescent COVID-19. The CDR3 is CASCLVRRGPYNEQFF. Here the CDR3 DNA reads TGTGCCAGCTGTTTAGTTCGGCGGGGGCCATACAATGAGCAGTTCTTC.